Shown below are 32 T cell receptor beta chains from a single sample sequenced in a study of T-cell reconstitution after alpha-beta-depleted transplantation in children. Unique molecular identifiers were used in preparing the TCRbeta library. TCRdb re-derived calls from the PCR reads in MiXCR, one entry per CDR3 protein. The sample lists 600,000 or so distinct CDR3 sequences, under 25% occurring once. The sample in question was PBMCs, mostly from graft donor cells, obtained 360 days after TCRalphabeta/CD19-depleted stem cell transplant. The receptors derive from a boy under two years old who had a stem cell transplant for acute myeloid leukemia, so the T cells may come from the graft donor.

This clonotype was seen a few times. The gene calls are TRBV6-5 and TRBJ2-3; the D gene is possibly TRBD1 (6 bases). CDR1 is MNHEY, CDR2 SVGAGI, per germline. Trimming removed 6 bases from V and 3 bases from J, with 16 bases in between. CDR3 size: 15 residues. Written as DNA, the CDR3 is TGTGCCAGCAGACCTGGGGGCGCCTGGACAGATACGCAGTATTTT. It translates to CASRPGGAWTDTQYF.

In this sample, this clonotype turned up many times. The chain recombines TRBV28 with TRBJ2-6; D is ambiguous. This CDR3 has 12 residues. From germline, CDR1 is MDHEN and CDR2 SYDVKM. V was shortened by 5 bases and J by 4 bases, with 3 bases between the two germline ends. CDR3 nucleotide sequence: TGTGCCAGCAGTCGGGGGGCCAACGTCCTGACTTTC. Protein product: CASSRGANVLTF. Drawing the rest from reference TRBV28 and TRBJ2-6, the complete variable domain is DVKVTQSSRYLVKRTGEKVFLECVQDMDHENMFWYRQDPGLGLRLIYFSYDVKMKEKGDIPEGYSVSREKKERFSLILESASTNQTSMYLCASSRGANVLTFGAGSRLTVL.

This clonotype was counted at least ten times. The J gene is TRBJ2-5, the V gene TRBV6-5; TRBD2 agrees at 7 bases. Germline V CDR1 and CDR2: MNHEY, SVGAGI. CDR3 length equals 16 residues. The J segment lost 0 bases and the V segment lost 5 bases, leaving 9 bases of the junction unmatched. CDR3 in DNA: TGTGCCAGCAGTCCCAGACTAGCCTTGTACCAAGAGACCCAGTACTTC. Translated: CASSPRLALYQETQYF.

This chain connects TRBV6-2 or TRBV6-3 to TRBJ2-1; D is possibly TRBD1 (5 bases). The V gene lost 4 bases and the J gene lost 3 bases, with 10 bases spanning the gap. The CDR3 sequence is 14 residues long. Looked up from germline, CDR1 is MNHEY and CDR2 is SVGEGT. The CDR3 DNA reads as TGTGCCAGCAGTTGGGCCAGGGACTACAATGAGCAGTTCTTC. Its protein is CASSWARDYNEQFF.

The chain has TRBV4-2 and TRBJ2-3; D remains ambiguous. With 0 bases removed from V and 4 bases from J, the gap between germline ends came to 17 bases. This CDR3 region has 17 residues. CDR1 is LGHNA and CDR2 is YNFKEQ in the germline V gene. This CDR3 is CASSQETYAVRPDTQYF. As DNA, the CDR3 is TGTGCCAGCAGCCAAGAAACCTATGCCGTGAGACCAGATACGCAGTATTTT.

This clonotype has ten or more counts. The chain has TRBV7-2 and TRBJ2-5, with a tentative D call TRBD1 (5 bases). In germline, CDR1 is SGHTA, CDR2 FQGNSA. CDR3 length equals 15 residues. V was trimmed by 2 bases and J by 1 base, leaving 11 bases between them. DNA for the CDR3: TGTGCCAGCAGCTTACAGACGACAGTCCAAGAGACCCAGTACTTC. This gives the protein CASSLQTTVQETQYF.

This clonotype was observed at least ten times. This rearrangement joins TRBV4-3 to TRBJ2-5; no definite D call. Between the trimmed V and J ends, which lost 0 bases and 3 bases, there was a span of 5 bases. In germline, CDR1 is LGHNA, CDR2 YSLEER. The CDR3 spans 13 residues. The CDR3 sequence: CASSQDLKETQYF. CDR3 DNA: TGCGCCAGCAGCCAAGATTTAAAAGAGACCCAGTACTTC.

This clonotype has only a few counts. The chain combines TRBV20-1 with TRBJ2-7; D remains unclear. Germline CDR1 and CDR2: DFQATT and SNEGSKA (reference sequence). Trimming cost V 2 bases and J 6 bases, with 8 bases left between them. The CDR3 is 11 residues long. The CDR3 reads CSARPGLEQYF. Here the CDR3 DNA reads TGCAGTGCTAGACCTGGTCTCGAGCAGTACTTC.

This clonotype occurred a few times. The V call is TRBV5-1, the J call TRBJ1-2; D unresolved. From germline, CDR1 is SGHRS and CDR2 YFSETQ. Trimming removed 0 bases from V and 8 bases from J, with 26 bases in between. The CDR3 has 18 residues. CDR3 amino acids: CASSLGPLDQKGVGGYTF. As DNA, the CDR3 is TGCGCCAGCAGCTTGGGTCCCTTAGACCAGAAAGGCGTCGGCGGCTACACCTTC.

This clonotype was detected ten times or more. The chain carries TRBV7-2 and TRBJ2-1; D may be TRBD2 (6 bases). This CDR3 has 16 amino acids. The germline CDR1 and CDR2 sequences are SGHTA and FQGNSA. Between the trimmed V and J ends, which lost 1 base and 0 bases, there was a span of 10 bases. The CDR3 DNA reads TGTGCCAGCAGCTTAGGGGCGGGAAACTCCTACAATGAGCAGTTCTTC. Its translation: CASSLGAGNSYNEQFF.

This clonotype appeared many times. J is TRBJ2-1 and V is TRBV20-1, with 11 bases matching TRBD2. CDR1 and CDR2 from the germline V gene are DFQATT and SNEGSKA (reference sequence). The V gene end was trimmed by 6 bases and the J gene end by 6 bases; junction bases not matched to a gene: 7. The CDR3 covers 14 residues. The CDR3 DNA is TGCAGTGCCTTACTAGCGGGGGCCCTCAATGAGCAGTTCTTC. It is translated as CSALLAGALNEQFF.

This clonotype appeared a few times. This rearrangement joins TRBV14 to TRBJ2-7, with 9 bases lining up with TRBD2. There are 15 residues in the CDR3. Germline V gene data show CDR1 as SGHDN and CDR2 as FVKESK. J gave up 3 bases and V 3 bases, and 6 bases lay outside the gene matches. The CDR3 bases are TGTGCCAGCAGCCATAGCGGGGGTGACCTCTACGAGCAGTACTTC. This codes for CASSHSGGDLYEQYF.

This clonotype was observed a handful of times. The DNA of the CDR3 is TGTGCCAGCAGCCAAGTCTACAGACTAGCAAATGAGCAGTTCTTC. Its translation is CASSQVYRLANEQFF. The chain joins TRBV7-2 to TRBJ2-1, with 7 bases fitting TRBD2. The CDR3 length is 15 residues. After removal of 5 bases from V and 7 bases from J, the junction contained 11 bases not matched to a gene. The germline V gene encodes CDR1 SGHTA and CDR2 FQGNSA. Filled out from reference TRBV7-2 and TRBJ2-1, the complete variable domain reads GAGVSQSPSNKVTEKGKDVELRCDPISGHTALYWYRQSLGQGLEFLIYFQGNSAPDKSGLPSDRFSAERTGGSVSTLTIQRTQQEDSAVYLCASSQVYRLANEQFFGPGTRLTVL.

The rearrangement links TRBV9 to TRBJ2-3, with D tentatively TRBD2 (6 bases). V was shortened by 4 bases and J by 6 bases, with 12 bases between the two germline ends. The CDR3 consists of 13 residues. The germline CDR1 and CDR2 sequences are SGDLS and YYNGEE. CDR3 amino acids: CASSPPGLDTQYF. Here the CDR3 DNA reads TGTGCCAGCAGCCCACCGGGACTGGATACGCAGTATTTT.

There are many counts of this clonotype. The chain is built from TRBV12-3 or TRBV12-4 and TRBJ2-7, with D maybe TRBD1 (6 bases). V was clipped by 3 bases and J by 3 bases, with 9 bases between them. The CDR3 is 13 residues long. Here the CDR3 DNA reads TGTGCCAGCAGTTTTCTACAGGGCTACGAGCAGTACTTC. Translated, it gives CASSFLQGYEQYF.

This clonotype has only a few counts. J is TRBJ1-1 and V is TRBV6-1; D not resolved. Per germline, CDR1 MNHNS and CDR2 SASEGT. Trimming shortened V by 7 bases and J by 3 bases, and 6 bases separated the two germline ends. The CDR3 length is 11 residues. CDR3: CASMRDTEAFF. The CDR3 nucleotides read TGTGCCAGCATGAGGGACACTGAAGCTTTCTTT.

The sample holds a few counts of this clonotype. The rearrangement links TRBV5-1 to TRBJ2-3; 7 positions agree with TRBD1. The trim removed 1 base at V and 4 bases at J, leaving 6 bases unmatched. This CDR3 is built from 15 residues. Germline V gene lookup returns CDR1 SGHRS and CDR2 YFSETQ. The CDR3 nucleotides read TGCGCCAGCAGCTTGTTTGACAGGGAACCAGATACGCAGTATTTT. Protein: CASSLFDREPDTQYF.

This clonotype was observed at least ten times. This chain links TRBV25-1 with TRBJ1-1; 7 bases map to TRBD1. After removal of 5 bases from V and 5 bases from J, the junction contained 11 bases not matched to a gene. Germline V CDR1 and CDR2: MGHDK, SYGVNS. The CDR3 spans 15 residues. Written as DNA, the CDR3 is TGTGCCAGCAGTCTCCCGACAGGGAAGGGGACTGAAGCTTTCTTT. Translating gives CASSLPTGKGTEAFF.

In its sample, this clonotype was seen a few times. V usage is TRBV2 and J usage is TRBJ2-3; no clear D gene. CDR1 and CDR2 from the germline V gene are SNHLY and FYNNEI. The CDR3 consists of 14 residues. V lost 6 bases to trimming and J lost 2 bases, with 12 bases between them. The CDR3 reads CASSSGRATDTQYF. The CDR3 DNA reads TGTGCCAGCAGCTCCGGACGGGCCACAGATACGCAGTATTTT.

The chain employs TRBV12-3 or TRBV12-4 and TRBJ2-1; D might be TRBD2 (6 bases). V lost 7 bases and J 5 bases, leaving 15 bases between the germline ends. There are 14 residues in the CDR3. The CDR3 DNA reads TGTGCCAGCACCGCGGGACTGCGTGACAATGAGCAGTTCTTC. It is translated as CASTAGLRDNEQFF.

V and J are TRBV6-4 and TRBJ2-3, with D tentatively TRBD1 (6 bases). The CDR3 has 14 residues. Germline V lookup: CDR1 MRHNA, CDR2 SNTAGT. V was clipped by 5 bases and J by 4 bases, with 13 bases between them. Here the CDR3 DNA reads TGTGCCAGCAGTCAAGAACAGGGTCCAGATACGCAGTATTTT. Amino acids: CASSQEQGPDTQYF.

The chain recombines TRBV6-5 with TRBJ2-1; D call uncertain. Germline V gene lookup returns CDR1 MNHEY and CDR2 SVGAGI. The CDR3 spans 15 residues. Trimming left V 0 bases short and J 1 base short, with 7 bases between. For the CDR3, the DNA is TGTGCCAGCAGTTACTCTTCGACGTCCTACAATGAGCAGTTCTTC. This sequence encodes CASSYSSTSYNEQFF.

J is TRBJ1-4 and V is TRBV6-1, with D tentatively TRBD1 (6 bases). Per germline, CDR1 MNHNS and CDR2 SASEGT. CDR3 length: 15 residues. Trimming shortened V by 5 bases and J by 4 bases, and 14 bases separated the two germline ends. The CDR3 sequence: CASSLSGQHNEKLFF. CDR3 coding DNA: TGTGCCAGCAGTCTATCAGGACAGCATAATGAAAAACTGTTTTTT.

This clonotype was recorded many times. V is TRBV6-1 and J is TRBJ1-2; no definite D call. Trimming cost V 1 base and J 4 bases, with 4 bases left between them. This CDR3 region has 12 residues. The germline CDR1 and CDR2 sequences are MNHNS and SASEGT. CDR3 nucleotide sequence: TGTGCCAGCAGTGAAGGGCTCTATGGCTACACCTTC. Its protein is CASSEGLYGYTF.

The chain uses TRBV12-3 or TRBV12-4 and TRBJ1-2, with a possible D match to TRBD1 (6 bases). The V end was cut by 3 bases, the J end by 12 bases, with 14 bases between. The CDR3 has 12 residues. The CDR3 is CASSFLGALHTF. As DNA, the CDR3 is TGTGCCAGCAGTTTTCTGGGGGCTCTGCACACCTTC.

This clonotype was seen more than once but under ten times. CDR3 nucleotides: TGCAGCGTTGCAAGGGATGGCTACACCTTC. This codes for CSVARDGYTF. This chain uses TRBV29-1 with TRBJ1-2; D is unresolved. Trimming took off 4 bases at V and 6 bases at J, with 6 bases between the two ends. Germline assignment: CDR1 SQVTM and CDR2 ANQGSEA. This CDR3 contains 10 residues.

This clonotype was counted a few times. The chain is built from TRBV6-5 and TRBJ2-3, with D perhaps being TRBD1 or TRBD2 (5 bases each). The length of the CDR3 is 16 residues. The germline V and J ends were trimmed by 2 bases and 3 bases, with 15 bases remaining between them. Germline V CDR1 and CDR2: MNHEY, SVGAGI. The CDR3 protein is CASSYTQGRGTDTQYF. The CDR3 bases are TGTGCCAGCAGTTACACCCAGGGAAGAGGGACAGATACGCAGTATTTT.

Many counts were recorded for this clonotype. The chain is built from TRBV11-2 and TRBJ1-4, with D hard to call. Trimming stripped 1 base from V and 8 bases from J, with 8 bases between. The germline V gene encodes CDR1 SGHAT and CDR2 FQNNGV. This CDR3 is built from 13 residues. The CDR3 sequence is CASSLGAAEKLFF. The CDR3 nucleotides read TGTGCCAGCAGCTTAGGGGCAGCCGAAAAACTGTTTTTT.

This chain uses TRBV25-1 with TRBJ2-6; 13 bases map to TRBD2. This CDR3 has 21 residues. Germline V gene data show CDR1 as MGHDK and CDR2 as SYGVNS. Trimming cost V 3 bases and J 0 bases; bases outside gene matches: 11. This CDR3 is CASSDQSWGLAGSSGANVLTF. The CDR3 region has the DNA TGTGCCAGCAGTGATCAATCGTGGGGACTAGCGGGGAGCTCTGGGGCCAACGTCCTGACTTTC.

A few counts support this clonotype. V usage is TRBV4-3 and J usage is TRBJ2-1, with 7 bases aligning to TRBD2. The CDR3 contains 16 residues. Germline CDR1 is LGHNA and CDR2 is YSLEER. The V gene end was trimmed by 0 bases and the J gene end by 2 bases; junction bases not matched to a gene: 4. The CDR3: CASSQESGATYNEQFF. The DNA for the CDR3 is TGCGCCAGCAGCCAAGAGAGCGGGGCGACCTACAATGAGCAGTTCTTC.

This clonotype was detected a few times. J is TRBJ1-1 and V is TRBV6-1, with D uncertain. CDR3 length: 14 amino acids. The V end lost 4 bases, the J end lost 0 bases, and 9 bases lay between the germline ends. Germline V lookup: CDR1 MNHNS, CDR2 SASEGT. The CDR3 nucleotides read TGTGCCAGCAGTGTCGAACCGCTGAACACTGAAGCTTTCTTT. The encoded protein is CASSVEPLNTEAFF.

This clonotype came up many times. V is TRBV27 and J is TRBJ2-7; 7 positions agree with TRBD2. Unmatched junction bases numbered 9, after V lost 6 bases and J lost 4 bases. The germline CDR1 and CDR2 sequences are MNHEY and SMNVEV (reference sequence). The CDR3 has 14 amino acids. The CDR3 protein is CASREGGRTYEQYF. CDR3 DNA: TGTGCCAGCAGGGAGGGAGGGCGGACATACGAGCAGTACTTC.